These 15 T cell receptor beta chains were all obtained from the same sample, sequenced in a study of T cell responses to AZD1222 COVID-19 vaccine. Using immunoSEQ multiplex PCR, the repertoire was profiled, and TCRdb retains in-frame clones only, with some absent. The repertoire holds some 120,000 clones, roughly nine tenths seen once, with roughly 10% in the top ten. The specimen comprised peripheral blood, sampled on day 0 of AZD1222 vaccination. The receptors were gathered from an adult in good health.

The chain joins TRBV7-9 to TRBJ2-1; D unclear. The length of the CDR3 is 15 residues. Germline values: CDR1 SEHNR, CDR2 FQNEAQ (reference sequence). Trimming stripped 1 base from V and 5 bases from J, with 12 bases between. CDR3 sequence reads: CASSLGVGQDNEQFF. Here the CDR3 DNA reads TGTGCCAGCAGCTTAGGGGTGGGCCAAGACAATGAGCAGTTCTTC.

This chain connects TRBV9 to TRBJ2-2; no clear D. The germline CDR1 and CDR2 sequences are SGDLS and YYNGEE. The V end lost 3 bases, the J end lost 7 bases, and 16 bases lay between the germline ends. The CDR3 contains 15 residues. CDR3 sequence (DNA): TGTGCCAGCAGCGCCCAGCCTTTAGAAAACGGGGAGCTGTTTTTT. This translates into CASSAQPLENGELFF. Complete variable domain (other parts from reference TRBV9 and TRBJ2-2): DSGVTQTPKHLITATGQRVTLRCSPRSGDLSVYWYQQSLDQGLQFLIQYYNGEERAKGNILERFSAQQFPDLHSELNLSSLELGDSALYFCASSAQPLENGELFFGEGSRLTVL.

The CDR3 DNA follows: TGTGCCAGCAGCTTACGCAGTAATACTGAAGCTTTCTTT. This sequence encodes CASSLRSNTEAFF. The chain combines TRBV7-3 with TRBJ1-1; no definite D call. Trimming shortened V by 2 bases and J by 5 bases, and 9 bases separated the two germline ends. This CDR3 comprises 13 residues. CDR1 and CDR2 from the germline V gene are SGHTA and FQGTGA.

The CDR3, as DNA: TGTGCCAGCAGCCTTCTCACGGGGACGGGTGAGCAGTTCTTC. Its protein product is CASSLLTGTGEQFF. This sequence joins TRBV11-2 and TRBJ2-1, with D tentatively TRBD1 or TRBD2 (5 bases each). The V end lost 5 bases, the J end lost 9 bases, and 17 bases lay between the germline ends. This CDR3 region has 14 residues. The germline CDR1 and CDR2 sequences are SGHAT and FQNNGV.

In this sample, this clone turned up many times. The chain has TRBV28 and TRBJ2-2; D is possibly TRBD1 (6 bases). The V end lost 5 bases, the J end lost 2 bases, and 21 bases lay between the germline ends. Germline lookup yields CDR1 MDHEN and CDR2 SYDVKM. This CDR3 region has 18 residues. The CDR3 spells CASSGIQGRRTNTGELFF. CDR3 nucleotide sequence: TGTGCCAGCAGTGGAATACAGGGCCGCCGCACTAACACCGGGGAGCTGTTTTTT.

The gene calls are TRBV2 and TRBJ2-4, with 8 bases lining up with TRBD1. The germline gives CDR1 SNHLY, CDR2 FYNNEI. The CDR3 totals 20 residues. The trim removed 5 bases at V and 7 bases at J, leaving 25 bases unmatched. The CDR3 region has the DNA TGTGCCAGCAGTAACCCGACAGGGGCCGCACCCGTTCTAGCTGGGAACATTCAGTACTTC. It yields the protein CASSNPTGAAPVLAGNIQYF.

This chain links TRBV30 with TRBJ2-7; 8 bases map to TRBD1. Trimming removed 3 bases from V and 6 bases from J; junction bases left unmatched: 13. The CDR3 is 15 residues long. Germline CDR1 and CDR2: GTSNPN and SVGIG (reference sequence). CDR3 sequence reads: CAWRGKGRGLREQYF. The CDR3 DNA reads TGTGCCTGGAGAGGGAAGGGCAGGGGGCTTCGCGAGCAGTACTTC.

The chain couples TRBV21-1 to TRBJ1-2. TRBV21-1 is termed a pseudogene. The CDR3 length is 13 residues. CDR3 sequence (DNA): TGTGCCAGCATGATCCTCCATAACTATGGCTACACCTTC. Translating it yields CASMILHNYGYTF.

This clone was observed once. The chain joins TRBV19 to TRBJ2-3; D is perhaps TRBD1 (7 bases). The ends were cut back, 8 bases at V and 0 bases at J, with 15 bases in the middle. This CDR3 is built from 15 residues. Germline loops: CDR1 LNHDA, CDR2 SQIVND (reference sequence). The CDR3 spells CASQEGALSTDTQYF. In nucleotides, the CDR3 is TGTGCCAGTCAGGAGGGGGCGCTTAGCACAGATACGCAGTATTTT.

This clone was recorded a few times. The chain recombines TRBV9 with TRBJ1-3, with no clear D. The CDR3 contains 12 residues. The germline V gene has CDR1 SGDLS and CDR2 YYNGEE. V was shortened by 2 bases and J by 2 bases, with 2 bases between the two germline ends. The CDR3 DNA sequence: TGTGCCAGCAGCGTTGCTGGAAACACCATATATTTT. Amino acids: CASSVAGNTIYF.

The chain recombines TRBV19 with TRBJ2-2; 7 positions agree with TRBD1. V lost 3 bases to trimming and J lost 5 bases; unmatched junction nucleotides: 6. Germline lookup yields CDR1 LNHDA and CDR2 SQIVND (reference sequence). The CDR3 consists of 15 residues. This CDR3 reads CASSIFRGRTGELFF. CDR3 bases: TGTGCCAGTAGTATTTTCAGGGGGAGAACCGGGGAGCTGTTTTTT.

The gene calls are TRBV27 and TRBJ2-5, with D possibly being TRBD2 (5 bases). CDR1 is MNHEY and CDR2 is SMNVEV in the germline V gene (reference sequence). This CDR3 is 14 amino acids long. The V and J ends lost 5 bases and 4 bases respectively, with 14 bases between them. CDR3 amino acids: CASSPRTGRETQYF. CDR3 coding DNA: TGTGCCAGCAGTCCCCGGACTGGGCGAGAGACCCAGTACTTC.

The chain couples TRBV14 to TRBJ2-2, with 7 positions matching TRBD2. CDR1 is SGHDN, CDR2 FVKESK, per germline. After removal of 2 bases from V and 1 base from J, the junction contained 4 bases not matched to a gene. The CDR3 extends over 16 amino acids. CDR3 protein: CASSQPRGMNTGELFF. The CDR3 DNA is TGTGCCAGCAGCCAACCGCGGGGGATGAACACCGGGGAGCTGTTTTTT. Full variable domain (outside the CDR3, taken from reference TRBV14 and TRBJ2-2): EAGVTQFPSHSVIEKGQTVTLRCDPISGHDNLYWYRRVMGKEIKFLLHFVKESKQDESGMPNNRFLAERTGGTYSTLKVQPAELEDSGVYFCASSQPRGMNTGELFFGEGSRLTVL.

This chain links TRBV11-3 with TRBJ2-1, with TRBD2 matching over 10 bases. The V segment lost 5 bases and the J segment 0 bases; nucleotides outside the gene matches: 7. Germline CDR1 SGHNT, CDR2 YENEEA. CDR3 length: 17 amino acids. The chain's CDR3 is CASSRTSGTYSYNEQFF. CDR3 coding DNA: TGTGCCAGCAGCCGTACTAGCGGGACCTACTCCTACAATGAGCAGTTCTTC.

This clone came up once. The chain links TRBV6-5 to TRBJ2-2; D is ambiguous. Trimming took off 2 bases at V and 5 bases at J, with 12 bases between the two ends. Germline loops: CDR1 MNHEY, CDR2 SVGAGI. This CDR3 is 15 amino acids long. The CDR3 DNA is TGTGCCAGCAGTTACGGTCCCTACCCGACCGGGGAGCTGTTTTTT. It encodes CASSYGPYPTGELFF.